This passage covers 2 T cell receptor beta chains from one sample sequenced in a study of control samples from healthy donors and cancer patients. Data came from immunoSEQ multiplex PCR; TCRdb stores just in-frame clones and leaves some out. The repertoire has 90,000 to 150,000 clones, around 89% of them found once; the top ten carry 3% to 4%. Material: blood. The source is a man aged 40-55 years in good health.

The chain has TRBV15 and TRBJ2-3, with D unclear. The CDR3 length is 14 residues. Germline loops: CDR1 LNHNV, CDR2 YYDKDF (reference sequence). V lost 0 bases and J lost 0, with 4 bases in between. DNA for the CDR3: TGTGCCACCAGCAGAGATAAAAGCACAGATACGCAGTATTTT. As protein: CATSRDKSTDTQYF.

This sequence joins TRBV7-3 and TRBJ1-1; 9 bases match TRBD1. V lost 4 bases and J lost 3; bases outside the gene matches: 9. Germline loops: CDR1 SGHTA, CDR2 FQGTGA. This CDR3 has 16 residues. The DNA of the CDR3 is TGTGCCAGCAGCTCGCCCGACAGGGGGAAGGACACTGAAGCTTTCTTT. It specifies CASSSPDRGKDTEAFF.